A selection of T cell receptor beta chains follows, all from one sample in a study of T cell repertoires in cytomegalovirus infection. TCRdb ran MiXCR on the reads and lists one entry per CDR3 protein. The sample has some 300,000 distinct CDR3 sequences; 8% to 10% are singletons. Sequenced input: PBMCs. The receptors were gathered from a human donor in good health (CMV status not recorded). Some clones in this sample may be carry-over from other donors' samples. CDR3s leave out the opening cysteine and the closing phenylalanine or tryptophan. Fields, in order: V gene, CDR3 protein.

V: TRBV7-2
CDR3: ASSLVGGQSYGYT

V: TRBV3-1
CDR3: ASSQKRGPNTQY

V: TRBV4-1
CDR3: ASSQGQREQY

V: TRBV20-1
CDR3: SASANRAGNEQF

V: TRBV7-9
CDR3: ASSLGSEGVGELF

V: TRBV6-6
CDR3: ASSSTGGYQPQH

V: TRBV6-6
CDR3: ASSYTGFRASGANVLT

V: TRBV10-3
CDR3: AISAGTGAGTDTQY

V: TRBV4-1
CDR3: ASSRTPTGHETQY

V: TRBV11-3
CDR3: ASSFDEAVAAISNQPQH

V: TRBV5-6
CDR3: ASSWTGARDQPQH

V: TRBV28
CDR3: ASNFGGNTEAF

V: TRBV4-1
CDR3: ASSQVGASGTQF

V: TRBV6-1
CDR3: ASSLLRGGQPQH

V: TRBV6-5
CDR3: ASSYSYRGIDATNEKLF

V: TRBV7-8
CDR3: ASSLGGGLGNTEAF

V: TRBV28
CDR3: VCLGRDTQY

V: TRBV12-3/TRBV12-4
CDR3: ASSLGAPEAF

V: TRBV14
CDR3: ASSHRRKGSWDQETQY

V: TRBV19
CDR3: ASSIRSYSGNQPQH

V: TRBV7-2
CDR3: ASSSRPRTGRQPDQPQH

V: TRBV7-8
CDR3: ASPRRGSGANVLT

V: TRBV7-3
CDR3: ASSLGGQGRETQY

V: TRBV12-3/TRBV12-4
CDR3: ASRPGTTIIAQY

V: TRBV14
CDR3: ASSPQRYDTQY

V: TRBV7-2
CDR3: ASSLDRVSPLH

V: TRBV20-1
CDR3: SAREGVAQY

V: TRBV7-2
CDR3: ASSLNYNTDTQY

V: TRBV28
CDR3: ASRQGASNEKLF

V: TRBV12-3/TRBV12-4
CDR3: ASTLGGREQF

V: TRBV19
CDR3: ASGKGLAGYNEQF

V: TRBV7-2
CDR3: ASAATSGGAETQY

V: TRBV7-6
CDR3: ASSSQQGTNTEAF

V: TRBV6-5
CDR3: ASSYSLNRQPQH

V: TRBV7-9
CDR3: ASSFGERVRVH

V: TRBV28
CDR3: ASSLQDREAGELF

V: TRBV20-1
CDR3: SARVGPRQEYPYGYT

V: TRBV20-1
CDR3: SARQQPPNYGYT

V: TRBV6-4
CDR3: ASSFQRENFGNEQF

V: TRBV7-2
CDR3: ASSSRRQTFGGYT

V: TRBV2
CDR3: ASSEGGSEGYT

V: TRBV15
CDR3: ATGGQVYGYT

V: TRBV28
CDR3: ASSFTPLTGQTYEQY

V: TRBV5-1
CDR3: ASSFEGAVTEAF

V: TRBV28
CDR3: ASSLGLPSEAF

V: TRBV6-6
CDR3: ASTNLGVNTEAF

V: TRBV2
CDR3: ASSEGSRGGQLKTLNQPQH

V: TRBV7-2
CDR3: ASSTTGTAYNEQF

V: TRBV7-2
CDR3: ASSLDWTEAF

V: TRBV4-2
CDR3: ASSHQVAGVLVGANVLT

V: TRBV6-2/TRBV6-3
CDR3: ASSLSPERDTQY

V: TRBV28
CDR3: ASSQPGQGSEAF